This passage covers 11 T cell receptor beta chains from one sample sequenced in a study of cytomegalovirus exposure and HLA in healthy donors. In the PCR, 60 Vbeta and 13 Jbeta primers were used. Generated by immunoSEQ multiplex PCR, the TCRdb table keeps only in-frame clones and is missing some. The sample shows 150,000 to 200,000 clones, around 78% of them seen only once. Specimen: PBMCs. The source is a woman in her 30s in good health and CMV-seropositive.

This chain joins TRBV28 and TRBJ2-3, with 8 bases identical to TRBD1. This CDR3 contains 16 residues. Germline CDR1 is MDHEN and CDR2 is SYDVKM. The ends lost 5 bases at V and 4 bases at J; junction bases unmatched: 11. CDR3 protein: CASSQLRTGLADTQYF. DNA for the CDR3: TGTGCCAGCAGTCAACTCCGGACAGGGCTTGCAGATACGCAGTATTTT.

The V gene is TRBV10-1, the J gene TRBJ2-3, with 7 bases identical to TRBD1. The CDR3 extends over 13 amino acids. From germline, CDR1 is WNHNN and CDR2 SYGVQD (reference sequence). V gave up 6 bases and J gave up 5 bases; unmatched junction bases: 5. The CDR3 nucleotides are TGCGCCAGCAGATCCACAGGGGAAGATACGCAGTATTTT. This sequence encodes CASRSTGEDTQYF.

The chain carries TRBV15 and TRBJ1-1; possible D gene TRBD1, 5 bases. V lost 5 bases and J 5 bases, leaving 12 bases between the germline ends. In germline, CDR1 is LNHNV, CDR2 YYDKDF (reference sequence). This CDR3 is 13 amino acids long. Written as DNA, the CDR3 is TGTGCCACCAGCGGATCAAGGGGAACTGAAGCTTTCTTT. This translates into CATSGSRGTEAFF. The full variable domain, completed using reference TRBV15 and TRBJ1-1, is DAMVIQNPRYQVTQFGKPVTLSCSQTLNHNVMYWYQQKSSQAPKLLFHYYDKDFNNEADTPDNFQSRRPNTSFCFLDIRSPGLGDTAMYLCATSGSRGTEAFFGQGTRLTVV.

In this sample, this clone turned up once. The CDR3 sequence: CASSTGEVHGYTF. The CDR3 nucleotides are TGTGCCAGCTCGACGGGGGAGGTCCATGGCTACACCTTC. This sequence joins TRBV6-1 and TRBJ1-2, with D maybe TRBD1 (5 bases). This CDR3 is built from 13 residues. CDR1 is MNHNS and CDR2 is SASEGT in the germline V gene. Trimming pared 8 bases from V and 6 bases from J, leaving 16 bases between.

The V and J genes are TRBV28 and TRBJ1-5; D is unclear. V shed 6 bases and J shed 4 bases, with 10 bases lying between them. The CDR3 has 13 residues. CDR1 is MDHEN and CDR2 is SYDVKM in the germline V gene. The CDR3 region is CASSYGDNQPQHF. DNA for the CDR3: TGTGCCAGCAGCTACGGAGATAATCAGCCCCAGCATTTT.

In this sample, this clone turned up a few times. The chain uses TRBV20-1 and TRBJ2-1, with D possibly TRBD1 on 6 matching bases. Per germline, CDR1 DFQATT and CDR2 SNEGSKA (reference sequence). This CDR3 is 11 amino acids long. DNA of the CDR3: TGCAGGGTAGAGGGGGACAATGAGCAGTTCTTC. This codes for CRVEGDNEQFF.

This chain links TRBV2 with TRBJ2-2; weak D call: TRBD1 (7 bases). The CDR3 contains 15 residues. Germline V gene sequence: CDR1 SNHLY, CDR2 FYNNEI. Trimming shortened V by 4 bases and J by 7 bases, and 16 bases separated the two germline ends. CDR3 DNA: TGTGCCAGCAGTGTGTGGGGCAGGGGGGACGGGGAGCTGTTTTTT. Residues: CASSVWGRGDGELFF.

The CDR3 here is CASSSGTAGGYTF. The CDR3 bases are TGTGCCAGCAGCTCAGGGACAGCGGGCGGCTACACCTTC. The gene calls are TRBV7-2 and TRBJ1-2; 7 nucleotides match TRBD1. The CDR3 is 13 amino acids. The germline CDR1 and CDR2 sequences are SGHTA and FQGNSA. Trimming at V came to 4 bases and at J to 8 bases, leaving 7 bases not matched to a gene.

This chain joins TRBV2 and TRBJ2-2; 9 bases align to TRBD1. The CDR3 covers 16 residues. V lost 3 bases, J lost 5 bases, and 7 bases stayed unmatched. Germline-derived CDR1 and CDR2 are SNHLY and FYNNEI. In DNA form, the CDR3 reads TGTGCCAGCAGTGAGGGGTACAGGGGGCTTACCGGGGAGCTGTTTTTT. It is translated as CASSEGYRGLTGELFF.

The CDR3 loop reads CASSGQGGGQPQHF. The CDR3 DNA reads as TGTGCCAGCAGCGGCCAGGGGGGAGGTCAGCCCCAGCATTTT. V usage is TRBV9 and J usage is TRBJ1-5, with 7 nucleotides matching TRBD1. The CDR3 extends over 14 amino acids. Trimming took 3 bases from V and 6 from J; bases not matched to a gene: 6. From germline, CDR1 is SGDLS and CDR2 YYNGEE.

The CDR3 DNA follows: TGTGCCAGCCGGCGGGACGGGGTCCCTGAAGCTTTCTTT. It specifies CASRRDGVPEAFF. V and J are TRBV6-1 and TRBJ1-1; TRBD1 might be the D (5 bases). This CDR3 is 13 amino acids long. The germline gives CDR1 MNHNS, CDR2 SASEGT. Deletions cut 8 bases from V and 6 bases from J, with 16 bases between.